Presented here are 20 T cell receptor beta chains from one specimen sequenced in a study of shared clonotypes between healthy human individuals. Produced via immunoSEQ multiplex PCR; TCRdb's table is partial and in-frame only. The table has 2.3 million or so clones, more than 80% seen once. The sequencing input was naive CD4+ T cells from PBMCs. Stated subset: CD45RA+ positively selected. The source of these receptors is a man between 18 and 29 years old in good health. Some clones in this sample may be carry-over from other donors' samples.

The chain uses TRBV6-5 and TRBJ2-3; 8 positions match TRBD2. J lost 4 bases, V lost 0 bases, and 6 bases had no gene match. Germline loops: CDR1 MNHEY, CDR2 SVGAGI. CDR3 length: 16 amino acids. The chain's CDR3 is CASSYSIAGSSDTQYF. The CDR3 bases are TGTGCCAGCAGTTACTCGATAGCGGGGTCGTCAGATACGCAGTATTTT.

The rearrangement links TRBV7-2 to TRBJ2-7; D is possibly TRBD2 (6 bases). The CDR3 contains 11 residues. V was pared by 5 bases and J by 6 bases, with 8 bases between. Germline V CDR1 and CDR2: SGHTA, FQGNSA. This CDR3 reads CASSARGEQYF. In DNA form, the CDR3 reads TGTGCCAGCAGCGCGCGGGGCGAGCAGTACTTC. The variable domain in full, completed from reference TRBV7-2 and TRBJ2-7, reads GAGVSQSPSNKVTEKGKDVELRCDPISGHTALYWYRQSLGQGLEFLIYFQGNSAPDKSGLPSDRFSAERTGGSVSTLTIQRTQQEDSAVYLCASSARGEQYFGPGTRLTVT.

Only a few counts were recorded for this clone. The chain employs TRBV28 and TRBJ1-1, with D unclear. V was trimmed by 5 bases and J by 4 bases, leaving 17 bases between them. This CDR3 is built from 15 residues. Per the germline V gene, CDR1 is MDHEN and CDR2 is SYDVKM. The CDR3 region has the DNA TGTGCCAGCAGTGTACCCCGCAACATGGGCACTGAAGCTTTCTTT. Amino acids: CASSVPRNMGTEAFF.

The rearrangement uses TRBV28 and TRBJ2-5; 8 bases line up with TRBD2. Germline V gives CDR1 MDHEN, CDR2 SYDVKM. CDR3 length: 16 amino acids. V lost 3 bases and J lost 4; bases outside the gene matches: 10. The chain's CDR3 is CASSFQAGGGGETQYF. In nucleotides, the CDR3 is TGTGCCAGCAGTTTTCAGGCGGGGGGCGGAGGAGAGACCCAGTACTTC.

The V and J genes are TRBV19 and TRBJ1-1; 7 nucleotides align to TRBD1. The germline V gene encodes CDR1 LNHDA and CDR2 SQIVND (reference sequence). CDR3 length: 15 residues. With 5 bases clipped from V and 11 bases from J, the junction kept 17 bases outside the gene matches. CDR3 protein: CASSPTGTAGSVAFF. DNA for the CDR3: TGTGCCAGTAGTCCCACCGGGACAGCGGGATCGGTGGCTTTCTTT.

The V and J genes are TRBV5-1 and TRBJ2-5, with TRBD1 matching over 9 bases. Per germline, CDR1 SGHRS and CDR2 YFSETQ. The CDR3 runs to 14 residues. V was pared by 2 bases and J by 5 bases, with 4 bases of the junction left unmatched. The CDR3 coding sequence is TGCGCCAGCAGCTTTACAGGGGGCGAGGAGACCCAGTACTTC. Translation: CASSFTGGEETQYF.

Concerning this clone: The same CDR3 also results from other DNA sequences found in this sample. The rearrangement joins TRBV9 to TRBJ2-7, with 8 positions matching TRBD2. In germline, CDR1 is SGDLS, CDR2 YYNGEE. The CDR3 runs 14 residues. After removal of 2 bases from V and 1 base from J, the junction contained 2 bases not matched to a gene. The CDR3 loop reads CASSVSGTSYEQYF. Written as DNA, the CDR3 is TGTGCCAGCAGCGTTAGCGGGACGTCCTACGAGCAGTACTTC. The full variable domain, completed using reference TRBV9 and TRBJ2-7, is DSGVTQTPKHLITATGQRVTLRCSPRSGDLSVYWYQQSLDQGLQFLIQYYNGEERAKGNILERFSAQQFPDLHSELNLSSLELGDSALYFCASSVSGTSYEQYFGPGTRLTVT.

This clone was detected only once. The V call is TRBV21-1, the J call TRBJ2-3; the D segment call TRBD2 is taken from the table without a DNA check. TRBV21-1 constitutes a pseudogene. The CDR3 runs 18 residues. Here the CDR3 reads CASSIGGTSEYSTDTQYF. The CDR3 DNA is TGTGCCAGCAGCATAGGTGGGACTAGCGAATATAGCACAGATACGCAGTATTTT.

The chain joins TRBV7-3 to TRBJ2-1; tentative D call: TRBD2 (6 bases). The CDR3 spans 15 residues. CDR1 is SGHTA, CDR2 FQGTGA, per germline. Trimming pared 5 bases from V and 0 bases from J, leaving 11 bases between. Here the CDR3 reads CASSLAQSSYNEQFF. The CDR3, as DNA: TGTGCCAGCAGCCTAGCGCAAAGCTCCTACAATGAGCAGTTCTTC.

This clone was counted once. This chain joins TRBV28 and TRBJ2-1; 12 nucleotides align to TRBD2. This CDR3 is built from 15 residues. Germline CDR1 and CDR2: MDHEN and SYDVKM. V was clipped by 5 bases and J by 6 bases; unmatched bases: 5. CDR3 protein: CASSRASGRGNEQFF. The CDR3 DNA reads as TGTGCCAGCAGTAGAGCTAGCGGGAGGGGCAATGAGCAGTTCTTC.

J is TRBJ2-3 and V is TRBV25-1, with TRBD1 as a possible D gene (5 bases). In germline, CDR1 is MGHDK, CDR2 SYGVNS. CDR3 length equals 15 residues. Trimming removed 1 base from V and 1 base from J, with 9 bases in between. CDR3 nucleotides: TGTGCCAGCAGTGAATTCAGGGCAGGCACAGATACGCAGTATTTT. The encoded protein is CASSEFRAGTDTQYF.

The V and J genes are TRBV11-1 and TRBJ1-4; D not resolved. The V end lost 2 bases, the J end lost 8 bases, and 12 bases lay between the germline ends. The CDR3 is 14 residues long. Germline CDR1 reads SGHAT; CDR2 reads FQDESV (reference sequence). For the CDR3, the DNA is TGTGCCAGCAGCTTACGGGGAGCGGGCGAAAAACTGTTTTTT. Its translation: CASSLRGAGEKLFF.

This chain uses TRBV29-1 with TRBJ2-3; D might be TRBD1 (5 bases). Germline assignment: CDR1 SQVTM and CDR2 ANQGSEA. Trimming took off 5 bases at V and 0 bases at J, with 12 bases between the two ends. The CDR3 is made up of 14 amino acids. This CDR3 is CSVSGPVSTDTQYF. The CDR3 DNA follows: TGCAGCGTTTCAGGGCCCGTTAGCACAGATACGCAGTATTTT.

The genes are TRBV27 and TRBJ2-7; the D is unclear. The CDR3 totals 13 residues. Germline CDR1 is MNHEY and CDR2 is SMNVEV (reference sequence). V lost 5 bases and J lost 4, with 12 bases in between. The CDR3 region is CASSLQYYYEQYF. CDR3 in DNA: TGTGCCAGCAGTCTACAGTACTATTACGAGCAGTACTTC.

This chain connects TRBV7-3 to TRBJ2-5; 7 positions agree with TRBD2. Germline lookup yields CDR1 SGHTA and CDR2 FQGTGA. J was trimmed by 5 bases and V by 5 bases; bases with no gene match: 11. The CDR3 has 15 amino acids. CDR3 nucleotides: TGTGCCAGCAGCCCCACCGGGGGGACGTGGGAGACCCAGTACTTC. The encoded protein is CASSPTGGTWETQYF.

The V gene is TRBV7-9, the J gene TRBJ2-3; 7 bases fit TRBD2. The J segment lost 3 bases and the V segment lost 6 bases, leaving 9 bases of the junction unmatched. Per the germline V gene, CDR1 is SEHNR and CDR2 is FQNEAQ (reference sequence). The CDR3 has 15 residues. This chain's CDR3 is CASRSGRDQTDTQYF. The CDR3 bases are TGTGCCAGCAGGTCAGGGAGGGATCAGACAGATACGCAGTATTTT.

This sequence joins TRBV28 and TRBJ1-4; 7 positions match TRBD1. J was trimmed by 10 bases and V by 5 bases; bases with no gene match: 1. Germline V CDR1 and CDR2: MDHEN, SYDVKM. The CDR3 sequence is 11 residues long. The CDR3 sequence: CASSRQGKLFF. Written as DNA, the CDR3 is TGTGCCAGCAGTCGACAGGGAAAACTGTTTTTT.

To note about this clone: The same CDR3 arises from other DNA sequences in this sample as well. This sequence joins TRBV4-1 and TRBJ1-2, with 9 positions matching TRBD1. The CDR3 totals 15 residues. J was trimmed by 5 bases and V by 0 bases; bases with no gene match: 4. Germline V gene data show CDR1 as MGHRA and CDR2 as YSYEKL. The CDR3 loop is CASSQEGQGGYGYTF. CDR3 coding DNA: TGCGCCAGCAGCCAAGAGGGACAGGGAGGGTATGGCTACACCTTC.

The rearrangement joins TRBV5-1 to TRBJ2-5; the D gene is possibly TRBD2 (6 bases). This CDR3 spans 15 amino acids. V was clipped by 4 bases and J by 5 bases, with 18 bases between them. CDR1 SGHRS and CDR2 YFSETQ come from the germline V gene. The CDR3 sequence is CASSSPGLQAETQYF. Here the CDR3 DNA reads TGCGCCAGCAGCAGCCCGGGACTCCAAGCGGAGACCCAGTACTTC. The full variable domain, in which reference TRBV5-1 and TRBJ2-5 provide the parts outside the CDR3, is KAGVTQTPRYLIKTRGQQVTLSCSPISGHRSVSWYQQTPGQGLQFLFEYFSETQRNKGNFPGRFSGRQFSNSRSEMNVSTLELGDSALYLCASSSPGLQAETQYFGPGTRLLVL.

This clone was counted between two and nine times. The genes are TRBV5-4 and TRBJ1-1; D ambiguous. Per germline, CDR1 SGHNT and CDR2 YYREEE (reference sequence). The CDR3 runs 15 residues. Trimming cost V 1 base and J 0 bases, with 10 bases left between them. The CDR3 region is CASSLLTRVNTEAFF. The CDR3 bases are TGTGCCAGCAGCTTGTTGACGAGGGTGAACACTGAAGCTTTCTTT.